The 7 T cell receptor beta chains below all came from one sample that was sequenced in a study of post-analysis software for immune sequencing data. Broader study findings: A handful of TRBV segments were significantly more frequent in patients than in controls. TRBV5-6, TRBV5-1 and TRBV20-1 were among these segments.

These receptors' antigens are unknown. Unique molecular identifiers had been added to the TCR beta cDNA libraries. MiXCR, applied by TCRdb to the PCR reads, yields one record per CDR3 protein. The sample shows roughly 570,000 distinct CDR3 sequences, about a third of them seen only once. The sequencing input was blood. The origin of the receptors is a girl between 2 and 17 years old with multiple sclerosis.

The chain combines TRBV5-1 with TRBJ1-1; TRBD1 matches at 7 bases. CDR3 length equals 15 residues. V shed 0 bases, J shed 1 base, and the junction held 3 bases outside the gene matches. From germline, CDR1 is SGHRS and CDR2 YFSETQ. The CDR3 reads CASSLEGQPNTEAFF. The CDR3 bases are TGCGCCAGCAGCTTGGAGGGACAGCCGAACACTGAAGCTTTCTTT. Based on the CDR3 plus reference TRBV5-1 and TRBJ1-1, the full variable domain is KAGVTQTPRYLIKTRGQQVTLSCSPISGHRSVSWYQQTPGQGLQFLFEYFSETQRNKGNFPGRFSGRQFSNSRSEMNVSTLELGDSALYLCASSLEGQPNTEAFFGQGTRLTVV.

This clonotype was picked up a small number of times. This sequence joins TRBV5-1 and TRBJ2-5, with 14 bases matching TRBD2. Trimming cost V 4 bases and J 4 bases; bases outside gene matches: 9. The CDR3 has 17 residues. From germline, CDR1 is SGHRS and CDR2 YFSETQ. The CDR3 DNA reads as TGCGCCAGCAGCCCGGAGGGGACTAGCGGGGGTAGAGAGACCCAGTACTTC. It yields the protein CASSPEGTSGGRETQYF.

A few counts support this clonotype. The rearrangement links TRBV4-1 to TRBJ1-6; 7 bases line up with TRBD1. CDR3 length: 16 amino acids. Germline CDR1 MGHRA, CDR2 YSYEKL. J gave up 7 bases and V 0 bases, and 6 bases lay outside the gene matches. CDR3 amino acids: CASSQETGQRNSPLHF. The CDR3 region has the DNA TGCGCCAGCAGCCAAGAAACGGGACAGCGAAATTCACCCCTCCACTTT.

The CDR3 loop reads CASSVDRRGNQPQHF. CDR3 DNA sequence: TGTGCCAGCAGTGTGGACAGGCGGGGGAATCAGCCCCAGCATTTT. The gene calls are TRBV6-1 and TRBJ1-5; the match to TRBD1 covers 7 bases. With 4 bases clipped from V and 4 bases from J, the junction kept 7 bases outside the gene matches. This CDR3 comprises 15 residues. The germline CDR1 and CDR2 sequences are MNHNS and SASEGT.

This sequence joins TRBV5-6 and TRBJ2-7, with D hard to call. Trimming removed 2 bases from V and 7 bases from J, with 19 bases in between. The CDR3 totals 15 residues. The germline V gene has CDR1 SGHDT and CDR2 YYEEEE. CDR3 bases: TGTGCCAGCAGCTTATCGTTCGGTGCAGCAAAGGAGCAGTACTTC. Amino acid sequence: CASSLSFGAAKEQYF. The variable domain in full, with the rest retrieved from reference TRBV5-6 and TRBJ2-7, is DAGVTQSPTHLIKTRGQQVTLRCSPKSGHDTVSWYQQALGQGPQFIFQYYEEEERQRGNFPDRFSGHQFPNYSSELNVNALLLGDSALYLCASSLSFGAAKEQYFGPGTRLTVT.

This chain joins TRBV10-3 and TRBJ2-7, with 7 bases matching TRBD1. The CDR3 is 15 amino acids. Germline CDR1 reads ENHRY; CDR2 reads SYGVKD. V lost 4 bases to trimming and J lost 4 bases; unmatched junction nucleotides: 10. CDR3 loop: CAISGTERGQYEQYF. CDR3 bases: TGTGCCATCAGTGGGACCGAGAGGGGACAGTACGAGCAGTACTTC.

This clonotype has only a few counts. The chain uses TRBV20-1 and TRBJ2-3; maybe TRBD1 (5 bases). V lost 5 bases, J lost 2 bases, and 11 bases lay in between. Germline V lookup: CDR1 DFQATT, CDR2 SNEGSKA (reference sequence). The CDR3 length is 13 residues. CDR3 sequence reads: CSAHEGVTDTQYF. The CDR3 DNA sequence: TGCAGTGCTCACGAAGGGGTCACAGATACGCAGTATTTT.